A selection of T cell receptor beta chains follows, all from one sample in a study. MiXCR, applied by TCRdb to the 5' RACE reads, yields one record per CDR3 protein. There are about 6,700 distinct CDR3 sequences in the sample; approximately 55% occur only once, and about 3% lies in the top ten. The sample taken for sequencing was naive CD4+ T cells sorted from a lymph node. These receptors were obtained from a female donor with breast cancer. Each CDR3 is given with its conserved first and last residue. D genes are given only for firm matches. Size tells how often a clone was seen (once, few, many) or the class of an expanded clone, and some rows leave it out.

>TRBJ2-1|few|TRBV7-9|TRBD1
TGTGCCAGCAGCTACCAACAACAAACAGGGGGAGATGAGCAGTTCTTC
CASSYQQQTGGDEQFF
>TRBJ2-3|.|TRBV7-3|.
TGTGCCAGCAGCTCCCAGGGGACAGATACGCAGTATTTT
CASSSQGTDTQYF
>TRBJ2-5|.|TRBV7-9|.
TGTGCCAGCAGCTCCATACTAAACCAAGAGACCCAGTACTTC
CASSSILNQETQYF
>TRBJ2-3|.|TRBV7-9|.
TGTGCCAGCAGCCCCACGGATACGCAGTATTTT
CASSPTDTQYF
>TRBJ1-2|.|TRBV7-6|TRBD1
TGTGCCAGCAGCCCGACAGGGCACTATGGCTACACCTTC
CASSPTGHYGYTF
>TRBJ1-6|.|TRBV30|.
TGTGCCTGGAGCAGGCATTCACCCCTCCACTTT
CAWSRHSPLHF
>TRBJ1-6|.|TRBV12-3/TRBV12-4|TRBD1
TGTGCCAGCAGTAACACCGACAGGGGTTATTCACCCCTCCACTTT
CASSNTDRGYSPLHF
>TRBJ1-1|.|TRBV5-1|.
TGCGCCAGCAGCGGGGACACCAAGGGCACTGAGGCTTTCTTT
CASSGDTKGTEAFF
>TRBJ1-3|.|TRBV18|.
TGTGCCAGCTCTCCAAACAGGGAACCTGGAAACACCATATATTTT
CASSPNREPGNTIYF
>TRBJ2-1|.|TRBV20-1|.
TGCAGTGCTAGTTTGTGGGAGAGGTCCTACAATGAGCAGTTCTTC
CSASLWERSYNEQFF
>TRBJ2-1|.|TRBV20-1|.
TGCAGTGCTAGCGGGGGATTAAATGAGCAGTTCTTC
CSASGGLNEQFF
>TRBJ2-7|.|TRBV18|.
TGTGCCAGCTCACCACCCGGGACACTGTCCTACGAGCAGTACTTC
CASSPPGTLSYEQYF
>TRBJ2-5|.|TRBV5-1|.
TGCGCCAGCAGCTTCTCCGGGGAGACCCAGTACTTC
CASSFSGETQYF
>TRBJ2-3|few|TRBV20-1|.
TGCAGTGCTAGGGAGAGGGGGTATACAGATACGCAGTATTTT
CSARERGYTDTQYF